This record looks at one TCR beta chain sequence and its context. The antigen remains undetermined. The TCR beta CDR3 regions underwent amplification using RNA transcripts as the source. In the first-round RT-PCR of the TCR CDR3, the HTBI primer set was used. TCRdb analysed the multiplex PCR reads with MiXCR anew, one entry per CDR3 protein. This sample has hundreds of thousands of distinct CDR3 sequences, with around a quarter found just once. The data stem from a study of T cells in Graves' hyperthyroidism and ophthalmopathy. Study-level findings and limits: Ophthalmopathy and stable hyperthyroidism were separated by a 13 V-J model.

The CDR3 runs 14 residues. Germline loops: CDR1 SGHTA, CDR2 FQGNSA. J gave up 1 base and V 4 bases, and 1 base lay outside the gene matches. Sequenced input: blood. This sequence joins TRBV7-2 and TRBJ2-3, with TRBD1 matching over 8 bases. This receptor was identified in a young woman with Graves' ophthalmopathy. The CDR3 loop is CASSSDRGTDTQYF. CDR3 sequence (DNA): TGTGCCAGCAGCTCGGACAGGGGCACAGATACGCAGTATTTT. The full variable domain, with the rest looked up from reference TRBV7-2 and TRBJ2-3, is GAGVSQSPSNKVTEKGKDVELRCDPISGHTALYWYRQSLGQGLEFLIYFQGNSAPDKSGLPSDRFSAERTGGSVSTLTIQRTQQEDSAVYLCASSSDRGTDTQYFGPGTRLTVL.